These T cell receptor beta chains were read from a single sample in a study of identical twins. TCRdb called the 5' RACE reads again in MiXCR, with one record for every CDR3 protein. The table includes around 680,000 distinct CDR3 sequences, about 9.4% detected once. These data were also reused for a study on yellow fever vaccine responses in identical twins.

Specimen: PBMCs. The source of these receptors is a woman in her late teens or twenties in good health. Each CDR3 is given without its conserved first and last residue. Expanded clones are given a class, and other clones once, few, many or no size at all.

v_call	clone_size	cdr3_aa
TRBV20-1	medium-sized	SARRRESEQF
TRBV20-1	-	SARDEGLAITDTQY
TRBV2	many	ASSVSGYEQY
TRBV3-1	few	ASSQDWWEYEQF
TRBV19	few	ASSTIAGGPGEQF
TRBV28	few	ASSLPGQGPDTQY
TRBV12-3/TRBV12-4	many	ASSLLALGEQF
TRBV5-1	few	ASSLVRSGANVLT
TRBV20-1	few	SAPPGQGLGEQY
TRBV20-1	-	SATLAGGGYEQY
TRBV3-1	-	ASSQETGRRDQETQY
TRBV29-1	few	SVETAGTGGGYGYT
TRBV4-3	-	ASSQDPDTGELF
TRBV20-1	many	SARRPASGSTDTQY
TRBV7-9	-	ASSPGVNLAYEQY
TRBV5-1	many	ASSLERPQETQY
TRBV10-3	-	AISEKKAAGTSIDEQF
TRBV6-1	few	ASEPTSGTTGELF
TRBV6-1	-	ASSVTGLGNQPQH
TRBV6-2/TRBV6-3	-	ASSFSRIEQY
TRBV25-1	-	ASSERFEAF
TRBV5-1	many	ASSFHTRQESTGELF
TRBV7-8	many	ASSSNTGGGSPLH